Described below is a single TCR beta chain sequence and its context. The V gene's germline CDR1 is MDHEN and CDR2 SYDVKM. The CDR3 consists of 14 residues. V lost 1 base, J lost 4 bases, and 10 bases lay in between. This entry is derived from a study of blood T cell repertoires in COVID-19. Only in-frame clones appear in the TCRdb table, and some are missing; sequencing was by immunoSEQ multiplex PCR. The profile covers fewer than 250,000 clones, with 82% appearing a single time and 4.7% taken by the ten largest. This receptor was taken from a woman in her 70s with acute or convalescent COVID-19. The chain couples TRBV28 to TRBJ1-2, with D uncertain. What was sequenced was peripheral blood. The DNA for the CDR3 is TGTGCCAGCAGTTTATTTACCAGGTCCTATGGCTACACCTTC. As protein: CASSLFTRSYGYTF.